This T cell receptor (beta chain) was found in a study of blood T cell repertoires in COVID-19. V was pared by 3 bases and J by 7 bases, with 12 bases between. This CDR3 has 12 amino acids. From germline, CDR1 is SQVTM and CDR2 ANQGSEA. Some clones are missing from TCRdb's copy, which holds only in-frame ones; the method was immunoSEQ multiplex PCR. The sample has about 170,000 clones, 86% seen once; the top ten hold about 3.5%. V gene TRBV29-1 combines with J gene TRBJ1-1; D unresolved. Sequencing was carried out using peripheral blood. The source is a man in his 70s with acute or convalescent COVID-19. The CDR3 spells CSVETVQFEAFF. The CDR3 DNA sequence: TGCAGCGTTGAGACGGTACAGTTTGAAGCTTTCTTT. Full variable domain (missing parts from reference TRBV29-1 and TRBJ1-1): SAVISQKPSRDICQRGTSLTIQCQVDSQVTMMFWYRQQPGQSLTLIATANQGSEATYESGFVIDKFPISRPNLTFSTLTVSNMSPEDSSIYLCSVETVQFEAFFGQGTRLTVV.